This T cell receptor (beta chain) was identified during a study of blood T cell repertoires in COVID-19. Study context: COVID-19 samples collected from the United States, Italy and Spain covered acute and convalescent phases. Sources were T cells, B-cell-depleted T cells, or PBMCs; the material itself was cDNA or gDNA.

Patients of the Seattle cohort, enrolled during active infection, were followed longitudinally. V lost 0 bases and J lost 7, with 10 bases in between. This CDR3 has 13 amino acids. The germline V gene has CDR1 GTSNPN and CDR2 SVGIG (reference sequence). Original processing methods: Amplification of reference gene primers provided the estimated nucleated cell counts. Profiled with immunoSEQ multiplex PCR; TCRdb holds only in-frame clones, not every one. Clone size and V and J calls were adopted from that table, with D and trimming inferred from the DNA. Counted here are around 100,000 clones, roughly 88% occurring once; the ten biggest clones make up 6.5% to 8.5%.

This TCR was sampled from a man in his late teens or twenties with COVID-19, enrolled during active disease. The specimen was peripheral blood. This sequence joins TRBV30 and TRBJ1-5, with D maybe TRBD1 (6 bases). CDR3 amino acids: CAWSVAGAQPQHF. The CDR3 region has the DNA TGTGCCTGGAGTGTGGCAGGGGCGCAGCCCCAGCATTTT.